The rows below give T cell receptor beta chains drawn from one sample of a study of early T cells in non-severe SARS-CoV-2 infection. TCRdb called the 5' RACE reads again in MiXCR, with one record for every CDR3 protein. Seen here are tens of thousands of distinct CDR3 sequences, roughly an eighth observed once, and the top ten hold roughly 1.3%. Sequences were obtained from whole blood. The receptors originated from an adult who was a healthcare worker with PCR-confirmed SARS-CoV-2 infection or an uninfected control (not recorded which). Each CDR3 is given without its conserved first and last residue. The order of the fields is CDR3 length, V gene, J gene, CDR3 protein.

>12|TRBV12-5|TRBJ2-7
ASGRETGRYEQY
>15|TRBV6-5|TRBJ2-2
ASSLLGAGGHTGELF
>12|TRBV6-6|TRBJ1-3
ASGRGIYGDTIY
>9|TRBV29-1|TRBJ2-7
SAKTDYEQY
>14|TRBV7-2|TRBJ1-5
ASSSTGGPSNQPQH
>9|TRBV30|TRBJ1-2
ALEANYGYT
>14|TRBV12-3/TRBV12-4|TRBJ1-1
ASSVGLGGMNTEAF
>11|TRBV12-3/TRBV12-4|TRBJ2-5
ASSLRSEETQY
>12|TRBV7-9|TRBJ2-5
ASSSDSSQETQY
>10|TRBV29-1|TRBJ2-1
SVERTSHEQF
>12|TRBV29-1|TRBJ2-3
SAPRAEGTDTQY
>13|TRBV19|TRBJ2-2
ASSTPRPLAGELF
>13|TRBV28|TRBJ2-3
ASSFIEREADTQY
>11|TRBV7-2|TRBJ2-1
ASSLAGNSEQF
>12|TRBV10-3|TRBJ2-1
AISRGQVDNEQF
>13|TRBV18|TRBJ1-5
ASSPSSVSNQPQH
>9|TRBV29-1|TRBJ1-1
SVGHLTEAF
>17|TRBV7-9|TRBJ1-1
ASSLVVQLGSRGNTEAF
>15|TRBV6-5|TRBJ2-1
ASSYRRGLAVANEQF
>12|TRBV6-2/TRBV6-3|TRBJ2-3
ASTQGSATDTQY
>12|TRBV29-1|TRBJ2-1
SVRRQGPTNEQF
>11|TRBV5-6|TRBJ1-2
ASSLAGNYGYT
>14|TRBV7-2|TRBJ2-1
ASSLRGTSGYNEQF
>12|TRBV7-8|TRBJ2-1
ASSLVDQYNEQF
>18|TRBV6-2/TRBV6-3|TRBJ2-1
ASSYIGGWTANPPYNEQF
>9|TRBV5-6|TRBJ2-5
ASSPRGTQY
>10|TRBV7-2|TRBJ1-1
ASSPGTSKAF
>11|TRBV10-3|TRBJ1-2
AIRTGLNYGYT
>15|TRBV5-4|TRBJ1-2
ASSLAGTGGAGYGYT
>11|TRBV10-3|TRBJ1-5
AIATGFDQPQH
>13|TRBV28|TRBJ1-6
ASSPTGQNNSPLH
>10|TRBV24-1|TRBJ1-1
ATSARDGEAF
>12|TRBV6-4|TRBJ2-3
ASSDSKYEDTQY
>13|TRBV2|TRBJ2-5
ASSVGGDPQETQY
>12|TRBV7-9|TRBJ2-5
ASSLVMGQETQY
>10|TRBV11-2|TRBJ2-7
ASSSQFYEQY
>13|TRBV6-1|TRBJ2-5
ASSEGLAGTETQY
>12|TRBV24-1|TRBJ2-7
ATSDSRWPYEQY
>13|TRBV28|TRBJ1-1
ASRNRLGGQSEAF
>11|TRBV6-5|TRBJ1-2
ASSRDRLYGYT
>11|TRBV29-1|TRBJ2-7
SVEDPSGRGQY
>11|TRBV7-2|TRBJ1-6
ASSSQGGSPLH
>12|TRBV6-2/TRBV6-3|TRBJ1-5
ASSREGGNQPQH
>16|TRBV4-2|TRBJ2-3
ASSQEGLAGAPTDTQY
>14|TRBV4-3|TRBJ2-2
ASSQDLSGETGELF